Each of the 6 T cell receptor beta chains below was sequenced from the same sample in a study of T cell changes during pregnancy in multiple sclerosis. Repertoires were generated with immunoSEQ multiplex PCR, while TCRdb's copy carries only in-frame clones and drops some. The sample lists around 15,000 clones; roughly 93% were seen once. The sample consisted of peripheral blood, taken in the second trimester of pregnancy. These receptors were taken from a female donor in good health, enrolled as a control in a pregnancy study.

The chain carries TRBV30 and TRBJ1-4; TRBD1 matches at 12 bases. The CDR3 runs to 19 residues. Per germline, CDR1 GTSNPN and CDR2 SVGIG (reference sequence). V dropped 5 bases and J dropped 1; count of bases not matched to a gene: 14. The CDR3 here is CAWHPPPGQGAETNEKLFF. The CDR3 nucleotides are TGTGCCTGGCATCCTCCTCCGGGACAGGGGGCGGAAACTAATGAAAAACTGTTTTTT.

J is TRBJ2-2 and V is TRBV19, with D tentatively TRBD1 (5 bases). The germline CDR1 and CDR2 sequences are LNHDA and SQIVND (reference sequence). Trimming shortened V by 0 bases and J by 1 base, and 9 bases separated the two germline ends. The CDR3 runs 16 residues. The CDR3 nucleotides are TGTGCCAGTAGTATAGACCGACAGCTGAACACCGGGGAGCTGTTTTTT. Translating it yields CASSIDRQLNTGELFF.

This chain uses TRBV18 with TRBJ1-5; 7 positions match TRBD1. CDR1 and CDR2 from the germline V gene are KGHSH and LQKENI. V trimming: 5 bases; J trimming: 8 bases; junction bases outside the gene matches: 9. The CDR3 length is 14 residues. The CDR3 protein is CASSGRQGIEPQHF. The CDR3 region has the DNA TGTGCCAGCTCAGGCAGACAGGGAATCGAGCCCCAGCATTTT. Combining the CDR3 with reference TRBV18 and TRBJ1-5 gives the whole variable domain NAGVMQNPRHLVRRRGQEARLRCSPMKGHSHVYWYRQLPEEGLKFMVYLQKENIIDESGMPKERFSAEFPKEGPSILRIQQVVRGDSAAYFCASSGRQGIEPQHFGDGTRLSIL.

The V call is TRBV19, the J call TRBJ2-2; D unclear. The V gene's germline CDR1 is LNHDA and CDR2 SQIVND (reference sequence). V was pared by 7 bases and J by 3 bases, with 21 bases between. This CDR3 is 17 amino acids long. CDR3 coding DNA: TGTGCCAGTACCGACTTTCGGTCCTCGGCTTACACCGGGGAGCTGTTTTTT. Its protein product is CASTDFRSSAYTGELFF. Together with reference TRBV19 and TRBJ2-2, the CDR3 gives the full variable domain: DGGITQSPKYLFRKEGQNVTLSCEQNLNHDAMYWYRQDPGQGLRLIYYSQIVNDFQKGDIAEGYSVSREKKESFPLTVTSAQKNPTAFYLCASTDFRSSAYTGELFFGEGSRLTVL.

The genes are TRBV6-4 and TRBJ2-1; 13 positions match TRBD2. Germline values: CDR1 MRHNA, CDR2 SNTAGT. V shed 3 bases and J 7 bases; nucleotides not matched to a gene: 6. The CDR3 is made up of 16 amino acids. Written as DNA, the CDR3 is TGTGCCAGCAGTGATCAACTAGCGGGAGGGCATAATGAGCAGTTCTTC. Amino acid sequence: CASSDQLAGGHNEQFF.

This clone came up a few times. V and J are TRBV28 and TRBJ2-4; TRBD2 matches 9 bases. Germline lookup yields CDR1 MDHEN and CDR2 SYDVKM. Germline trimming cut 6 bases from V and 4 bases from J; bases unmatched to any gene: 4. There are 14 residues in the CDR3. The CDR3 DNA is TGTGCCAGCAGAGATAGCGGGAGTAAAAACATTCAGTACTTC. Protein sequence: CASRDSGSKNIQYF. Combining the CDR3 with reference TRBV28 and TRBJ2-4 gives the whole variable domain DVKVTQSSRYLVKRTGEKVFLECVQDMDHENMFWYRQDPGLGLRLIYFSYDVKMKEKGDIPEGYSVSREKKERFSLILESASTNQTSMYLCASRDSGSKNIQYFGAGTRLSVL.